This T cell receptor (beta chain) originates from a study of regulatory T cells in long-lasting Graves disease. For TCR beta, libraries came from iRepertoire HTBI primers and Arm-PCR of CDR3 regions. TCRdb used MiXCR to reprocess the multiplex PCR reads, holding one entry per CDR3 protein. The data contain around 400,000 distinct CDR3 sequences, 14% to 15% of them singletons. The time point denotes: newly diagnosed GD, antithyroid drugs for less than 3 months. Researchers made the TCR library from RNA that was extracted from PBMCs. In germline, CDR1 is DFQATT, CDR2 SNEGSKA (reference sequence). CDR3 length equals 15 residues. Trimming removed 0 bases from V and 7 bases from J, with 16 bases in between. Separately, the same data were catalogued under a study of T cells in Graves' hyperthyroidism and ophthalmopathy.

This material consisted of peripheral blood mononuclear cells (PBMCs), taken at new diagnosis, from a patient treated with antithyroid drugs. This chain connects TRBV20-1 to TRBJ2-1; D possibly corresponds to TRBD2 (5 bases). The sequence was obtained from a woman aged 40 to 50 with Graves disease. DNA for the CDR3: TGCAGTGCTAGAGACACCCGTCGGGGAACTAATGAGCAGTTCTTC. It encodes CSARDTRRGTNEQFF.